A selection of T cell receptor beta chains follows, all from one sample in a study of cytomegalovirus exposure and HLA in healthy donors. TCRdb's table, derived via immunoSEQ multiplex PCR, lists solely in-frame clones and lacks some. The data hold tens of thousands of clones, with more than 70% observed a single time. Specimen: PBMCs. The receptor source for this set is a male donor in good health and CMV-seropositive. Both conserved end residues are part of each CDR3. A D gene is named only where the DNA matches it firmly. Size values are once, few and many counts, or a class for expanded clones, and some rows have none.

j_call: TRBJ2-5
v_call: TRBV21-1
d_call: .
clone_size: .
cdr3_nt: TGTGCCAGCAGCAATAATAAAGCGGGAGGGCAGGAGACCCAGTACTTC
cdr3_aa: CASSNNKAGGQETQYF

j_call: TRBJ1-2
v_call: TRBV29-1
d_call: .
clone_size: once
cdr3_nt: TGCAGCGTTCCCGCGGCGGGTATTGGCTACACCTTC
cdr3_aa: CSVPAAGIGYTF

j_call: TRBJ1-6
v_call: TRBV4-1
d_call: TRBD1
clone_size: few
cdr3_nt: TGCGCCAGCAGCCCCAGACAGGGCTCACCCCTCCACTTT
cdr3_aa: CASSPRQGSPLHF

j_call: TRBJ1-1
v_call: TRBV18
d_call: TRBD1
clone_size: .
cdr3_nt: TGTGCCAGCTCGCCTCTACAGGGGGCAAGTTTTAACACTGAAGCTTTCTTT
cdr3_aa: CASSPLQGASFNTEAFF

j_call: TRBJ2-7
v_call: TRBV5-4
d_call: .
clone_size: .
cdr3_nt: TGTGCCAGCAGCTACCCTGGAGACGCCACCTACGAGCAGTACTTC
cdr3_aa: CASSYPGDATYEQYF

j_call: TRBJ2-7
v_call: TRBV5-1
d_call: TRBD1
clone_size: .
cdr3_nt: TGCGCCAGCAGCTTGGTCCGGGACAGCTACGAGCAGTACTTC
cdr3_aa: CASSLVRDSYEQYF

j_call: TRBJ2-7
v_call: TRBV28
d_call: TRBD2
clone_size: .
cdr3_nt: TGTGCCAGCAGTTTTCCTGCTAGCGGGGGTATCCGTACTCTCTACGAGCAGTACTTC
cdr3_aa: CASSFPASGGIRTLYEQYF

j_call: TRBJ1-2
v_call: TRBV25-1
d_call: .
clone_size: .
cdr3_nt: TGTGCCAGCAGTCCTCGTTGGTGGGTGGCGGACTATGGCTACACCTTC
cdr3_aa: CASSPRWWVADYGYTF

j_call: TRBJ2-7
v_call: TRBV6-1
d_call: .
clone_size: .
cdr3_nt: TGTGCCAGCAGTGAGCCAGTGCGGGTGTACGAGCAGTACTTC
cdr3_aa: CASSEPVRVYEQYF

j_call: TRBJ2-5
v_call: TRBV5-6
d_call: .
clone_size: .
cdr3_nt: TGTGCCAGCAGCTTGGAATATTTAGAGACCCAGTACTTC
cdr3_aa: CASSLEYLETQYF

j_call: TRBJ1-1
v_call: TRBV9
d_call: .
clone_size: .
cdr3_nt: TGTGCCAGCAGCGTGACAGGAAGTCGGACTGAAGCTTTCTTT
cdr3_aa: CASSVTGSRTEAFF

j_call: TRBJ1-1
v_call: TRBV7-9
d_call: .
clone_size: once
cdr3_nt: TGTGCCAGCAGCGAATTCCAGGGTTCCACTGAAGCTTTCTTT
cdr3_aa: CASSEFQGSTEAFF

j_call: TRBJ2-7
v_call: TRBV27
d_call: .
clone_size: .
cdr3_nt: TGTGCCAGCAGTTGGGGGACACCACCCTACGAGCAGTACTTC
cdr3_aa: CASSWGTPPYEQYF

j_call: TRBJ2-1
v_call: TRBV28
d_call: TRBD1
clone_size: .
cdr3_nt: TGTGCCAGCAGTTTTGATCACAGGGGCGGGTACAATGAGCAGTTCTTC
cdr3_aa: CASSFDHRGGYNEQFF

j_call: TRBJ1-6
v_call: TRBV7-9
d_call: .
clone_size: .
cdr3_nt: TGTGCCAGCAGCTTACCAGGGAATTCACCCCTCCACTTT
cdr3_aa: CASSLPGNSPLHF

j_call: TRBJ2-7
v_call: TRBV7-8
d_call: TRBD2
clone_size: .
cdr3_nt: TGTGCCAGCAGCCGTACCGCCCAAGGCGGGAGCGGGTACGAGCAGTACTTC
cdr3_aa: CASSRTAQGGSGYEQYF

j_call: TRBJ2-7
v_call: TRBV28
d_call: .
clone_size: .
cdr3_nt: TGTGCCACTCTAACAGAAAGCTCCTACGAGCAGTACTTC
cdr3_aa: CATLTESSYEQYF

j_call: TRBJ2-7
v_call: TRBV5-5
d_call: TRBD1
clone_size: .
cdr3_nt: TGTGCCAGCAGCTTGTTCAGGACAGGGGGTGACGAGCAGTACTTC
cdr3_aa: CASSLFRTGGDEQYF

j_call: TRBJ2-1
v_call: TRBV27
d_call: .
clone_size: .
cdr3_nt: TGTGCCAGCAGTTTAGTGGGCGACTCCTACAATGAGCAGTTCTTC
cdr3_aa: CASSLVGDSYNEQFF

j_call: TRBJ2-7
v_call: TRBV19
d_call: TRBD1
clone_size: .
cdr3_nt: TGTGCCAGTAGTTTGTCGACCGGGACAGGGATCGGCGAGCAGTACTTC
cdr3_aa: CASSLSTGTGIGEQYF

j_call: TRBJ1-1
v_call: TRBV7-6
d_call: TRBD1
clone_size: .
cdr3_nt: TGTGCCAGCAGCTCGGGGGACAGGGAGAACACTGAAGCTTTCTTT
cdr3_aa: CASSSGDRENTEAFF

j_call: TRBJ1-4
v_call: TRBV7-9
d_call: .
clone_size: once
cdr3_nt: TGTGCCAGCAGCGAAGACAGGTCCCTCGATGAAAAACTGTTTTTT
cdr3_aa: CASSEDRSLDEKLFF